This TCR beta chain was identified in a study of cytomegalovirus exposure and HLA in healthy donors. In germline, CDR1 is ENHRY, CDR2 SYGVKD. The CDR3 spans 14 residues. Between the trimmed V and J ends, which lost 6 bases and 7 bases, there was a span of 16 bases. Sequencing was performed with immunoSEQ multiplex PCR; in TCRdb, only in-frame clones are kept and a portion is missing. The sample has 200,000 to 250,000 clones, over 80% seen once; the top ten hold 11% to 15%. The origin of this receptor is a woman aged 25 to 39 in good health and CMV-seropositive. Sequenced: PBMCs. The V call is TRBV10-3, the J call TRBJ2-1; D is undetermined. The CDR3 nucleotides read TGTGCCATCAGCGACCCCCTCGAGGTGAATGAGCAGTTCTTC. As protein: CAISDPLEVNEQFF.